Reported below is one TCR beta chain. Antigen specificity is unknown. CDR3 length: 14 amino acids. Deletions cut 4 bases from V and 3 bases from J, with 10 bases between. Germline V CDR1 and CDR2: SNHLY, FYNNEI. The record originates from a study of T cell responses to AZD1222 COVID-19 vaccine. Study conclusions and caveats: Most donors were white British, females outnumbered males, and clonal diversity was possibly underestimated. An increase in Spike-specific TCR breadth and depth was observed after two AZD1222 doses. Researchers took repertoire samples only after the peak T cell response had come.

Sequencing was performed with immunoSEQ multiplex PCR; in TCRdb, only in-frame clones are kept and a portion is missing. The sample contains around 140,000 clones, over 90% of which appear only once. The starting material was peripheral blood, obtained on day 0 of AZD1222 vaccination. The V and J genes are TRBV2 and TRBJ2-1, with D tentatively TRBD2 (5 bases). The source is an adult in good health. The DNA for the CDR3 is TGTGCCAGCAGTGCAGCGGAAAGCTACAATGAGCAGTTCTTC. This translates into CASSAAESYNEQFF.